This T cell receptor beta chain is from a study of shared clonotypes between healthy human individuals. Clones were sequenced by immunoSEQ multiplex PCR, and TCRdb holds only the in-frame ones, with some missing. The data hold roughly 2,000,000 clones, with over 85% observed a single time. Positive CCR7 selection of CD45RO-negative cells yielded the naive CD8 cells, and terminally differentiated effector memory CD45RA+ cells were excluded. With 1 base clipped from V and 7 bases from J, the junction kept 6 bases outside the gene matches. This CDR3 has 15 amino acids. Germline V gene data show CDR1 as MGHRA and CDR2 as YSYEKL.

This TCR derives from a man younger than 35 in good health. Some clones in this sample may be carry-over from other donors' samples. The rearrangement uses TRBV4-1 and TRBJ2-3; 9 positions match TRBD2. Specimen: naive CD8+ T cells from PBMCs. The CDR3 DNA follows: TGCGCCAGCAGCCAAGGGGCTAGCGGGGCTAATACGCAGTATTTT. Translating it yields CASSQGASGANTQYF.